The 25 T cell receptor beta chains below all came from one sample that was sequenced in a study of T-cell memory formation after mild COVID-19. TCRdb fed the 5' RACE reads into MiXCR, producing one record per CDR3 protein. The table records 50,000 or so distinct CDR3 sequences, 27% of them present only once. Source material: PBMCs or a T cell subset sorted from them (not recorded which). These receptors originate from a man younger than 30 who had mild COVID-19 (a few samples of this study predate the infection). Cell type and time point are not known.

V is TRBV7-2 and J is TRBJ2-7, with a tentative D call TRBD2 (6 bases). There are 16 residues in the CDR3. Per the germline V gene, CDR1 is SGHTA and CDR2 is FQGNSA. V lost 1 base to trimming and J lost 3 bases, with 16 bases between them. The CDR3 is CASSLDDNWGVYEQYF. The CDR3 nucleotides are TGTGCCAGCAGCTTAGACGATAATTGGGGGGTCTACGAGCAGTACTTC.

This clonotype was counted only a few times. The genes are TRBV19 and TRBJ2-7; either TRBD1 or TRBD2 may supply D (5 bases each). The CDR3 sequence is 13 residues long. V was cut by 5 bases and J by 2 bases, with 10 bases left in between. CDR1 LNHDA and CDR2 SQIVND come from the germline V gene (reference sequence). In DNA form, the CDR3 reads TGTGCCAGTAGTTCGGGGCCGACCTACGAGCAGTACTTC. The encoded protein is CASSSGPTYEQYF.

This chain links TRBV4-1 with TRBJ1-3; 9 bases agree with TRBD1. Germline V lookup: CDR1 MGHRA, CDR2 YSYEKL. CDR3 length: 16 residues. The junction had 4 bases not matched to a gene; V was cut back by 0 bases and J by 4 bases. The CDR3 loop reads CASSQEGGTGGNTIYF. The DNA of the CDR3 is TGCGCCAGCAGCCAAGAAGGAGGGACAGGGGGAAACACCATATATTTT.

The chain employs TRBV7-9 and TRBJ2-1, with 8 nucleotides matching TRBD1. Trimming took 1 base from V and 0 from J; bases not matched to a gene: 5. This CDR3 spans 17 amino acids. Germline V gene data show CDR1 as SEHNR and CDR2 as FQNEAQ (reference sequence). Here the CDR3 reads CASSLEQGARSYNEQFF. Here the CDR3 DNA reads TGTGCCAGCAGCTTAGAGCAGGGGGCGCGCTCCTACAATGAGCAGTTCTTC.

V gene TRBV4-1 combines with J gene TRBJ1-1; tentative D call: TRBD1 (5 bases). Germline CDR1 is MGHRA and CDR2 is YSYEKL. The V gene lost 0 bases and the J gene lost 3 bases, with 14 bases spanning the gap. This CDR3 comprises 16 residues. The CDR3 loop is CASSQDFGQGDTEAFF. The CDR3 bases are TGCGCCAGCAGCCAAGATTTTGGGCAGGGCGACACTGAAGCTTTCTTT.

V gene TRBV7-9 combines with J gene TRBJ2-1; 8 bases are shared with TRBD1. The trim removed 5 bases at V and 8 bases at J, leaving 11 bases unmatched. There are 15 residues in the CDR3. Germline CDR1 SEHNR, CDR2 FQNEAQ (reference sequence). The CDR3 spells CASSLLTGVIDEQFF. DNA for the CDR3: TGTGCCAGCAGCCTACTGACAGGGGTGATAGATGAGCAGTTCTTC.

The genes are TRBV15 and TRBJ2-2, with D unresolved. CDR1 LNHNV and CDR2 YYDKDF come from the germline V gene (reference sequence). Trimming took off 0 bases at V and 13 bases at J, with 12 bases between the two ends. This CDR3 region has 13 residues. The CDR3 spells CATSRDGFLGLFF. The CDR3 DNA follows: TGTGCCACCAGCAGAGATGGTTTTCTTGGGCTGTTTTTT.

The J gene is TRBJ2-3, the V gene TRBV6-5, with a weak D call TRBD1 (5 bases). Trimming removed 6 bases at V and 2 bases at J, with 9 bases between. Germline CDR1 is MNHEY and CDR2 is SVGAGI. This CDR3 spans 13 amino acids. In DNA form, the CDR3 reads TGTGCCAGCAGCCAGGACAACACAGATACGCAGTATTTT. This gives the protein CASSQDNTDTQYF.

This clonotype was observed many times. The chain's CDR3 is CSARNRVFYGYTF. CDR3 in DNA: TGCAGTGCACGAAACAGGGTTTTCTATGGCTACACCTTC. The chain carries TRBV20-1 and TRBJ1-2; D is possibly TRBD1 (6 bases). CDR1 and CDR2 (germline): DFQATT, SNEGSKA (reference sequence). Trimming stripped 6 bases from V and 4 bases from J, with 15 bases between. CDR3 size: 13 residues.

CDR3 region: CASSQDPGWGEQFF. In DNA form, the CDR3 reads TGCGCCAGCAGCCAAGATCCCGGATGGGGTGAGCAGTTCTTC. The chain employs TRBV4-1 and TRBJ2-1; D unclear. The CDR3 is 14 amino acids. Germline CDR1 and CDR2: MGHRA and YSYEKL. With 0 bases removed from V and 9 bases from J, the gap between germline ends came to 12 bases.

The gene calls are TRBV25-1 and TRBJ1-4, with D uncertain. V shed 4 bases and J shed 2 bases, with 14 bases lying between them. The CDR3 is made up of 16 amino acids. Germline CDR1 and CDR2: MGHDK and SYGVNS. CDR3 coding DNA: TGTGCCAGCAGTGGAGGGAGAGAAGGGACTAATGAAAAACTGTTTTTT. Its protein is CASSGGREGTNEKLFF. Variable domain in full (rest from reference TRBV25-1 and TRBJ1-4): EADIYQTPRYLVIGTGKKITLECSQTMGHDKMYWYQQDPGMELHLIHYSYGVNSTEKGDLSSESTVSRIRTEHFPLTLESARPSHTSQYLCASSGGREGTNEKLFFGSGTQLSVL.

This clonotype was observed a handful of times. The chain joins TRBV12-3 or TRBV12-4 to TRBJ2-4; D possibly uses TRBD1 or TRBD2 (6 bases each). The CDR3 spans 15 residues. The V end was cut by 1 base, the J end by 7 bases, with 14 bases between. The CDR3 here is CASSLEGGLRNIQYF. CDR3 nucleotide sequence: TGTGCCAGCAGTTTAGAGGGGGGCCTAAGGAACATTCAGTACTTC.

This clonotype was picked up a small number of times. This chain joins TRBV6-5 and TRBJ2-1, with TRBD2 identical over 8 bases. Germline V CDR1 and CDR2: MNHEY, SVGAGI. There are 17 residues in the CDR3. V dropped 6 bases and J dropped 4; count of bases not matched to a gene: 14. In nucleotides, the CDR3 is TGTGCCAGCAGCGGTGGGAGTAGCGGGGAGAAGTACAATGAGCAGTTCTTC. Amino acid sequence: CASSGGSSGEKYNEQFF.

This clonotype was recorded a few times. This sequence joins TRBV6-1 and TRBJ2-5, with 9 bases matching TRBD2. CDR3 size: 16 residues. J gave up 2 bases and V 2 bases, and 6 bases lay outside the gene matches. The V gene's germline CDR1 is MNHNS and CDR2 SASEGT. The chain's CDR3 is CASSELGGGGQETQYF. The CDR3 DNA is TGTGCCAGCAGTGAACTCGGCGGGGGGGGGCAAGAGACCCAGTACTTC.

The chain links TRBV5-1 to TRBJ2-7; 7 nucleotides agree with TRBD1. The CDR3 is 13 residues long. Per germline, CDR1 SGHRS and CDR2 YFSETQ. The junction had 4 bases not matched to a gene; V was cut back by 5 bases and J by 2 bases. The CDR3 sequence: CASRGGQTYEQYF. CDR3 nucleotide sequence: TGCGCCAGCAGAGGGGGACAGACCTACGAGCAGTACTTC. Supplemented by reference TRBV5-1 and TRBJ2-7, the full variable domain reads KAGVTQTPRYLIKTRGQQVTLSCSPISGHRSVSWYQQTPGQGLQFLFEYFSETQRNKGNFPGRFSGRQFSNSRSEMNVSTLELGDSALYLCASRGGQTYEQYFGPGTRLTVT.

This rearrangement joins TRBV20-1 to TRBJ2-7, with D unclear. CDR3 size: 14 residues. Trimming took off 3 bases at V and 4 bases at J, with 16 bases between the two ends. Germline V CDR1 and CDR2: DFQATT, SNEGSKA (reference sequence). DNA for the CDR3: TGCAGTGCTAGGACCGCCTCGACTGGGTACGAGCAGTACGTC. Protein product: CSARTASTGYEQYV.

V is TRBV24-1 and J is TRBJ2-3; D might be TRBD1 or TRBD2, each matching 6 bases. Trimming shortened V by 2 bases and J by 6 bases, and 14 bases separated the two germline ends. Per germline, CDR1 KGHDR and CDR2 SFDVKD. The CDR3 runs to 15 residues. The CDR3, as DNA: TGTGCCACCAGTGATTGGCGAGGGGGGCGGGATACGCAGTATTTT. This codes for CATSDWRGGRDTQYF.

The chain combines TRBV12-3 or TRBV12-4 with TRBJ1-5; possibly TRBD1 for D (6 bases). V was cut by 7 bases and J by 3 bases, with 13 bases left in between. CDR3 length equals 14 residues. The CDR3 sequence: CASTLGQLNQPQHF. CDR3 DNA: TGTGCCAGCACCCTCGGACAGCTCAATCAGCCCCAGCATTTT.

This clonotype was picked up a small number of times. This rearrangement joins TRBV12-3 or TRBV12-4 to TRBJ1-5; D unclear. The CDR3 covers 13 residues. V was clipped by 3 bases and J by 4 bases, with 7 bases between them. The CDR3: CASSFGLNQPQHF. CDR3 coding DNA: TGTGCCAGCAGTTTTGGACTGAATCAGCCCCAGCATTTT.

This clonotype was found a few times. The rearrangement joins TRBV20-1 to TRBJ2-7, with a weak D call TRBD1 (5 bases). There are 13 residues in the CDR3. V lost 5 bases and J lost 0, with 11 bases in between. CDR1 and CDR2 (germline): DFQATT, SNEGSKA (reference sequence). CDR3: CSALQANSYEQYF. For the CDR3, the DNA is TGCAGTGCTCTACAGGCGAACTCCTACGAGCAGTACTTC.

This clonotype was seen many times. CDR3 DNA sequence: TGTGCCAGCAGGTCCGGACAGGATATGAACACCGGGGAGCTGTTTTTT. As protein: CASRSGQDMNTGELFF. The chain links TRBV5-5 to TRBJ2-2; 7 nucleotides match TRBD1. V lost 5 bases, J lost 1 base, and 8 bases stayed unmatched. CDR1 SGHKS and CDR2 YYEKEE come from the germline V gene (reference sequence). The CDR3 has 16 amino acids.

This clonotype was seen a few times. This rearrangement joins TRBV27 to TRBJ2-1; 7 bases are shared with TRBD2. V dropped 5 bases and J dropped 2; count of bases not matched to a gene: 6. CDR3 size: 15 residues. Germline-derived CDR1 and CDR2 are MNHEY and SMNVEV (reference sequence). CDR3: CASSPRGDAYNEQFF. CDR3 nucleotide sequence: TGTGCCAGCAGTCCCCGGGGGGACGCCTACAATGAGCAGTTCTTC.

This clonotype was recorded a few times. V and J are TRBV19 and TRBJ2-2; D gene ambiguous. The CDR3 contains 13 residues. V was cut by 2 bases and J by 6 bases, with 7 bases left in between. In germline, CDR1 is LNHDA, CDR2 SQIVND (reference sequence). Here the CDR3 reads CASSIQAPGELFF. For the CDR3, the DNA is TGTGCCAGTAGTATACAAGCTCCCGGGGAGCTGTTTTTT.

A few counts support this clonotype. The chain recombines TRBV5-1 with TRBJ2-7; D is ambiguous. The CDR3 is made up of 14 amino acids. Trimming took off 2 bases at V and 0 bases at J, with 9 bases between the two ends. Per germline, CDR1 SGHRS and CDR2 YFSETQ. The CDR3 nucleotides read TGCGCCAGCAGCTTTTCCAGCAACTCCTACGAGCAGTACTTC. As protein: CASSFSSNSYEQYF.

The chain recombines TRBV5-1 with TRBJ2-5; TRBD2 matches at 8 bases. The CDR3 has 16 amino acids. Germline V lookup: CDR1 SGHRS, CDR2 YFSETQ. The ends lost 3 bases at V and 5 bases at J; junction bases unmatched: 12. The CDR3 DNA reads as TGCGCCAGCAGCTGGGGTCGGAGCGGGGGTTGGGAGACCCAGTACTTC. Its protein is CASSWGRSGGWETQYF.